A selection of T cell receptor beta chains follows, all from one sample in a study of OX40 agonist ivuxolimab in advanced cancers. The protocol was immunoSEQ multiplex PCR, while the TCRdb copy is restricted to in-frame clones and leaves out a portion. The data hold tens of thousands of clones, with roughly nine tenths observed a single time. The source material was CD4+ or CD8+ T cells sorted from blood, sampled in a trial of the OX40 agonist ivuxolimab. Receptors originate from an adult with an advanced solid tumor such as melanoma, head and neck, liver or kidney cancer. Both conserved end residues are part of each CDR3. D genes are given only for firm matches. Clone size is stated in some rows and not others, as once, few, many or a class when expanded.

j_call: TRBJ2-7; clone_size: NA; v_call: TRBV19; d_call: TRBD1; cdr3_nt: TGTGCCAGTACCCCGGGACAGGTGGGCTACGAGCAGTACTTC; cdr3_aa: CASTPGQVGYEQYF
j_call: TRBJ2-3; clone_size: few; v_call: TRBV11-3; d_call: NA; cdr3_nt: TGTGCCAGCAGCTTAGTCCCTACAGATACGCAGTATTTT; cdr3_aa: CASSLVPTDTQYF
j_call: TRBJ1-1; clone_size: NA; v_call: TRBV9; d_call: NA; cdr3_nt: TGTGCCAGCAGCGCCCTGGGGGGGATCACCGGAAACACTGAAGCTTTCTTT; cdr3_aa: CASSALGGITGNTEAFF
j_call: TRBJ1-2; clone_size: NA; v_call: TRBV4-1; d_call: NA; cdr3_nt: TGCGCCAGCAGCCGAGAAGAGGGACCGAACTATGGCTACACCTTC; cdr3_aa: CASSREEGPNYGYTF
j_call: TRBJ2-1; clone_size: NA; v_call: TRBV5-8; d_call: NA; cdr3_nt: TGTGCCAGCAGCCCGGGAGTGGTTGAGCAGTTCTTC; cdr3_aa: CASSPGVVEQFF
j_call: TRBJ2-7; clone_size: NA; v_call: TRBV28; d_call: NA; cdr3_nt: TGTGCCAGCAGTTTTCGTTCGGAGGGGGGGCTACGCGAGCAGTACTTC; cdr3_aa: CASSFRSEGGLREQYF
j_call: TRBJ2-1; clone_size: NA; v_call: TRBV11-3; d_call: TRBD2; cdr3_nt: TGTGCCAGCAGCACAGCGGGAGTAATATACAATGAGCAGTTCTTC; cdr3_aa: CASSTAGVIYNEQFF
j_call: TRBJ2-1; clone_size: NA; v_call: TRBV19; d_call: NA; cdr3_nt: TGTGCCAGTAGTATAGTCTGGAGGGGGACACCTTACAATGAGCAGTTCTTC; cdr3_aa: CASSIVWRGTPYNEQFF
j_call: TRBJ2-1; clone_size: NA; v_call: TRBV9; d_call: NA; cdr3_nt: TGTGCCAGCAATTTGGCTGGACTTAACAATGAGCAGTTCTTC; cdr3_aa: CASNLAGLNNEQFF
j_call: TRBJ2-7; clone_size: NA; v_call: TRBV4-1; d_call: NA; cdr3_nt: TGCGCCAGCAGCCATGACGACGAGATGGACGAGCAGTACTTC; cdr3_aa: CASSHDDEMDEQYF
j_call: TRBJ2-1; clone_size: NA; v_call: TRBV12-5; d_call: TRBD1; cdr3_nt: TGTGCTAGTGGCTCCCAGGGGGCTACTTACAATGAGCAGTTCTTC; cdr3_aa: CASGSQGATYNEQFF
j_call: TRBJ2-7; clone_size: NA; v_call: TRBV13; d_call: TRBD2; cdr3_nt: TGTGCCAGCAGCTCCGAGGCACTAGCGGGAAGGTACGAGCAGTACTTC; cdr3_aa: CASSSEALAGRYEQYF
j_call: TRBJ2-7; clone_size: NA; v_call: TRBV6-6; d_call: TRBD1; cdr3_nt: TGTGCCAGCAGTTACTCTACAGGGGGCTTTTACGAGCAGTACTTC; cdr3_aa: CASSYSTGGFYEQYF
j_call: TRBJ2-7; clone_size: NA; v_call: TRBV27; d_call: NA; cdr3_nt: TGTGCCAGCAGCCGGGACATCTCCTACGAGCAGTACTTC; cdr3_aa: CASSRDISYEQYF
j_call: TRBJ2-5; clone_size: NA; v_call: TRBV30; d_call: NA; cdr3_nt: TGTGCCTGGAGTGTATTGCAGGGCCGGGAGACCCAGTACTTC; cdr3_aa: CAWSVLQGRETQYF
j_call: TRBJ2-7; clone_size: once; v_call: TRBV7-6; d_call: NA; cdr3_nt: TGTGCCAGCAGCTCCCTGCTGGGTGTCGTGGTTGAGCAGTACTTC; cdr3_aa: CASSSLLGVVVEQYF
j_call: TRBJ2-6; clone_size: NA; v_call: TRBV27; d_call: NA; cdr3_nt: TGTGCCAGCAGTTTGATAGGGGCTGGGGCCAACGTCCTGACTTTC; cdr3_aa: CASSLIGAGANVLTF
j_call: TRBJ2-1; clone_size: NA; v_call: TRBV7-8; d_call: NA; cdr3_nt: TGTGCCAGCAGCCCTACTCCCAGCTCCTACAATGAGCAGTTCTTC; cdr3_aa: CASSPTPSSYNEQFF
j_call: TRBJ2-7; clone_size: NA; v_call: TRBV5-8; d_call: NA; cdr3_nt: TGTGCCAGCAGCTTGCTCGGGACATACGACGACGAGCAGTACTTC; cdr3_aa: CASSLLGTYDDEQYF
j_call: TRBJ2-7; clone_size: NA; v_call: TRBV14; d_call: NA; cdr3_nt: TGTGCCAGCAGCCAGCAGACCCCTTACGAGCAGTACTTC; cdr3_aa: CASSQQTPYEQYF
j_call: TRBJ2-7; clone_size: NA; v_call: TRBV11-2; d_call: NA; cdr3_nt: TGTGCCAGCAGCTTAGTGACACCGAAGGAGTTACCCTACGAGCAGTACTTC; cdr3_aa: CASSLVTPKELPYEQYF
j_call: TRBJ2-7; clone_size: NA; v_call: TRBV27; d_call: TRBD1; cdr3_nt: TGTGCCAGCAGTTTATGGCAGGGGGCCTACGAGCAGTACTTC; cdr3_aa: CASSLWQGAYEQYF
j_call: TRBJ2-2; clone_size: NA; v_call: TRBV7-9; d_call: NA; cdr3_nt: TGTGCCAGCAGCCCCCTAGAGCGGCCCACCGGGGAGCTGTTTTTT; cdr3_aa: CASSPLERPTGELFF
j_call: TRBJ2-7; clone_size: few; v_call: TRBV30; d_call: TRBD1; cdr3_nt: TGTGCCTCCTTCGACAGGGGGACAAATTACTACGAGCAGTACTTC; cdr3_aa: CASFDRGTNYYEQYF
j_call: TRBJ2-1; clone_size: NA; v_call: TRBV6-5; d_call: TRBD2; cdr3_nt: TGTGCCAGCAGTTATCTAGCGGGAGGGGAGCAGTTCTTC; cdr3_aa: CASSYLAGGEQFF
j_call: TRBJ2-2; clone_size: NA; v_call: TRBV7-6; d_call: TRBD1; cdr3_nt: TGTGCCAGCAGCTTAGGCGACAGGGGATCTCCCGGGGAGCTGTTTTTT; cdr3_aa: CASSLGDRGSPGELFF
j_call: TRBJ2-3; clone_size: NA; v_call: TRBV7-9; d_call: TRBD2; cdr3_nt: TGTGCCAGCAGCCGGGGACTAGCGACTAGCACAGATACGCAGTATTTT; cdr3_aa: CASSRGLATSTDTQYF
j_call: TRBJ2-1; clone_size: NA; v_call: TRBV14; d_call: TRBD2; cdr3_nt: TGTGCCAGCAGCCCAGGACTAGCGGGATACAATGAGCAGTTCTTC; cdr3_aa: CASSPGLAGYNEQFF
j_call: TRBJ2-7; clone_size: NA; v_call: TRBV5-1; d_call: NA; cdr3_nt: TGCGCCAGCAGAGAGGGGATGTCCTACGAGCAGTACTTC; cdr3_aa: CASREGMSYEQYF
j_call: TRBJ2-7; clone_size: NA; v_call: TRBV9; d_call: TRBD2; cdr3_nt: TGTGCCAGCAGCGTAGATGGGGGGGACTCCTACGAGCAGTACTTC; cdr3_aa: CASSVDGGDSYEQYF
j_call: TRBJ1-3; clone_size: NA; v_call: TRBV10-2; d_call: NA; cdr3_nt: TGCGCCAGCAGGCCACAGGGCCTCTCCTTATACTCTGGAAACACCATATATTTT; cdr3_aa: CASRPQGLSLYSGNTIYF
j_call: TRBJ2-5; clone_size: NA; v_call: TRBV5-4; d_call: TRBD1; cdr3_nt: TGTGCCAGCAGCCAGGGGACAGTCATAGAGACCCAGTACTTC; cdr3_aa: CASSQGTVIETQYF
j_call: TRBJ2-7; clone_size: once; v_call: TRBV7-9; d_call: TRBD1; cdr3_nt: TGTGCCAGCAGCAACCCCGGGACAGGAATTTACGAGCAGTACTTC; cdr3_aa: CASSNPGTGIYEQYF
j_call: TRBJ2-2; clone_size: NA; v_call: TRBV5-1; d_call: NA; cdr3_nt: TGCGCCAGCAGTTTAGGCCCCGAGGTCGGGGAGCTGTTTTTT; cdr3_aa: CASSLGPEVGELFF
j_call: TRBJ2-7; clone_size: NA; v_call: TRBV5-1; d_call: NA; cdr3_nt: TGCGCCAGCAGCCCCAGTGGAGGGAACGAGCAGTACTTC; cdr3_aa: CASSPSGGNEQYF
j_call: TRBJ2-3; clone_size: NA; v_call: TRBV28; d_call: NA; cdr3_nt: TGTGCCAGCAGTTTAGGGGCGGCAGTAGGCGCGTCCGACACAGATACGCAGTATTTT; cdr3_aa: CASSLGAAVGASDTDTQYF
j_call: TRBJ2-7; clone_size: NA; v_call: TRBV4-2; d_call: NA; cdr3_nt: TGTGCCAGCAGCCAAGTCTTGAGAGGGACCCCCAAACTCTACGAGCAGTACTTC; cdr3_aa: CASSQVLRGTPKLYEQYF
j_call: TRBJ1-1; clone_size: NA; v_call: TRBV7-8; d_call: NA; cdr3_nt: TGTGCCAGCAGCTTTGGGCAGGGCACTGAAGCTTTCTTT; cdr3_aa: CASSFGQGTEAFF
j_call: TRBJ1-1; clone_size: NA; v_call: TRBV9; d_call: NA; cdr3_nt: TGTGCCAGCAGCTCGGACGGGATGAACACTGAAGCTTTCTTT; cdr3_aa: CASSSDGMNTEAFF
j_call: TRBJ1-5; clone_size: NA; v_call: TRBV7-8; d_call: TRBD1; cdr3_nt: TGTGCCAGCAGCCGGGGACAGGGAATGCAGCCCCAGCATTTT; cdr3_aa: CASSRGQGMQPQHF
j_call: TRBJ2-7; clone_size: NA; v_call: TRBV5-6; d_call: NA; cdr3_nt: TGTGCCAGCAGCCCCCCTGAGGAGTCTCAAATCTACGAGCAGTACTTC; cdr3_aa: CASSPPEESQIYEQYF
j_call: TRBJ2-7; clone_size: NA; v_call: TRBV4-3; d_call: TRBD2; cdr3_nt: TGCGCCAGCAGCCAAGGACTAGCGGGAGCTCGGGAGCAGTACTTC; cdr3_aa: CASSQGLAGAREQYF